The present T cell receptor (beta chain) was sequenced within a study of shared clonotypes between healthy human individuals. Remarks on this clone: A read error is the likely source, as a far larger clone sits one nucleotide away.

With V trimmed by 1 base and J by 3 bases, 4 bases remained unmatched. Germline V gives CDR1 SGDLS, CDR2 YYNGEE. This CDR3 region has 15 residues. The data were produced by immunoSEQ multiplex PCR, yet TCRdb's version contains in-frame clones alone and is incomplete. The sample carries about 500,000 clones, roughly 80% recorded once. The receptor's source is a woman between 35 and 50 years old in good health. Some clones in this sample may be carry-over from other donors' samples. Sample: PBMCs. The V gene is TRBV9, the J gene TRBJ1-5; 7 bases agree with TRBD1. The CDR3 nucleotides are TGTGCCAGCAGCGTACAGGGGGAGATCAATCAGCCCCAGCATTTT. Translated: CASSVQGEINQPQHF.